This is a list of T cell receptor beta chains from one sample in a study of T-cell memory formation after mild COVID-19. TCRdb used MiXCR to reprocess the 5' RACE reads, holding one entry per CDR3 protein. The sample includes 470,000 or so distinct CDR3 sequences, 18% of them seen just once. The sample consisted of PBMCs or a T cell subset sorted from them (not recorded which). All receptors derive from an adult woman who had mild COVID-19 (a few samples of this study predate the infection). Cell type and time point are not known. Each CDR3 is given with its conserved first and last residue. The order of the fields is D gene, J gene, V gene, clone size, CDR3 protein, CDR3 DNA. A D gene is named only where the DNA matches it firmly. A row's size may be missing; if present it is once, few, many or a size class.

TRBD1 TRBJ1-2 TRBV9 few CASSVFDRGGAYGYTF TGTGCCAGCAGCGTATTCGACAGAGGGGGCGCGTATGGCTACACCTTC
TRBD1 TRBJ1-1 TRBV19 . CASSASGGGTEAFF TGTGCCAGTAGTGCCTCAGGGGGCGGCACTGAAGCTTTCTTT
TRBD1 TRBJ2-7 TRBV12-3/TRBV12-4 . CASSPTLPGQGNYEQYF TGTGCCAGCAGTCCGACCCTGCCGGGACAGGGGAACTACGAGCAGTACTTC
TRBD1 TRBJ2-3 TRBV10-3 many CAIQQGATDTQYF TGTGCCATTCAACAGGGGGCCACAGATACGCAGTATTTT
TRBD1 TRBJ2-7 TRBV27 few CASGTGWPHEQYF TGTGCCAGCGGGACAGGGTGGCCCCACGAGCAGTACTTC
TRBD2 TRBJ2-1 TRBV5-5 many CASSRGTSGLPREQFF TGTGCCAGCAGCCGAGGGACTAGCGGACTCCCACGGGAGCAGTTCTTC
. TRBJ2-7 TRBV6-2/TRBV6-3 . CATLRDEQYF TGTGCCACCCTCCGCGACGAGCAGTACTTC
. TRBJ1-2 TRBV5-1 . CASSPASGSYYGYTF TGCGCCAGCAGCCCAGCCTCGGGCTCGTACTATGGCTACACCTTC
TRBD2 TRBJ2-5 TRBV3-1 . CASRGTSGRVTQYF TGTGCCAGCCGCGGGACTAGCGGGAGGGTAACCCAGTACTTC
. TRBJ2-1 TRBV5-1 . CASSLGSQKVNEQFF TGCGCCAGCAGCTTGGGAAGCCAAAAAGTCAATGAGCAGTTCTTC
TRBD1 TRBJ2-2 TRBV5-6 few CASRRTGISQKNTGELFF TGTGCCAGCAGACGGACAGGGATTTCCCAAAAGAACACCGGGGAGCTGTTTTTT
TRBD2 TRBJ2-1 TRBV7-9 many CASSLGASGSRNEQFF TGTGCCAGCAGCTTAGGGGCTAGCGGGAGTAGGAATGAGCAGTTCTTC
TRBD1 TRBJ2-6 TRBV24-1 . CATSDSAGTGGSGANVLTF TGTGCCACCAGTGATTCTGCCGGGACAGGTGGCTCTGGGGCCAACGTCCTGACTTTC
TRBD1 TRBJ2-7 TRBV7-6 many CASSNRTGYEQYF TGTGCCAGCAGCAACAGGACAGGGTACGAGCAGTACTTC
TRBD2 TRBJ2-5 TRBV28 . CASTPQWASGGPAWTQYF TGTGCCAGCACCCCGCAGTGGGCTAGCGGGGGGCCGGCATGGACCCAGTACTTC
TRBD2 TRBJ2-5 TRBV12-3/TRBV12-4 . CASSLGTSGWETQYF TGTGCCAGCAGTTTAGGGACTAGCGGGTGGGAGACCCAGTACTTC
TRBD2 TRBJ2-1 TRBV4-2 few CASSQDLLAGTYNEQFF TGTGCCAGCAGCCAAGATCTTTTAGCGGGGACCTACAATGAGCAGTTCTTC
TRBD1 TRBJ1-2 TRBV3-1 . CASSQQILTGETDYGYTF TGTGCCAGCAGCCAACAGATCCTGACAGGGGAGACGGACTATGGCTACACCTTC
. TRBJ2-3 TRBV4-3 . CASSQEPGGTDTQYF TGCGCCAGCAGCCAAGAACCGGGGGGCACAGATACGCAGTATTTT
. TRBJ2-1 TRBV2 . CASSEALLPYNEQFF TGTGCCAGCAGTGAAGCGCTCCTACCCTACAATGAGCAGTTCTTC
. TRBJ2-7 TRBV20-1 many CSARVQGKKRIYEQYF TGCAGTGCTAGAGTACAGGGAAAAAAGCGTATCTACGAGCAGTACTTC
. TRBJ1-5 TRBV2 few CASSDRTTQPQHF TGTGCCAGCAGTGACCGGACGACACAGCCCCAGCATTTT
. TRBJ2-5 TRBV7-3 few CASSLNGGRQETQYF TGTGCCAGCAGCTTAAACGGGGGGCGCCAAGAGACCCAGTACTTC
. TRBJ2-1 TRBV5-1 few CASRETYNEQFF TGCGCCAGCAGGGAGACCTACAATGAGCAGTTCTTC
. TRBJ2-5 TRBV12-3/TRBV12-4 . CASTGDAETQYF TGTGCCAGCACGGGGGATGCGGAGACCCAGTACTTC
. TRBJ2-5 TRBV7-2 . CASSLDPPDLQETQYF TGTGCCAGCAGCTTAGATCCCCCGGACTTACAAGAGACCCAGTACTTC
TRBD1 TRBJ2-1 TRBV7-9 . CASSSGQGGYNEQFF TGTGCCAGCAGCTCCGGACAGGGGGGCTACAATGAGCAGTTCTTC
. TRBJ2-7 TRBV5-1 . CASSLSGAPYEQYF TGCGCCAGCAGCCTCTCGGGGGCACCCTACGAGCAGTACTTC
. TRBJ1-1 TRBV19 . CASSGDWTEAFF TGTGCCAGTAGTGGGGATTGGACTGAAGCTTTCTTT
. TRBJ1-5 TRBV25-1 few CASSESINQPQHF TGTGCCAGCAGTGAATCTATCAATCAGCCCCAGCATTTT
TRBD2 TRBJ2-3 TRBV5-6 few CASSFLAGEISSTDTQYF TGTGCCAGCAGCTTCCTAGCGGGGGAGATCTCTAGCACAGATACGCAGTATTTT
. TRBJ1-1 TRBV7-9 . CASSGRGQVEAFF TGTGCCAGCAGCGGTCGGGGGCAGGTGGAAGCTTTCTTT
TRBD2 TRBJ2-1 TRBV20-1 . CSASRTSGTSGRIEQFF TGCAGTGCCAGTAGGACTAGCGGTACGTCGGGTCGCATTGAGCAGTTCTTC
TRBD1 TRBJ2-1 TRBV7-9 . CASSLAGAGQGYNEQFF TGTGCCAGCAGCTTAGCGGGAGCAGGACAGGGTTACAATGAGCAGTTCTTC
TRBD1 TRBJ1-1 TRBV7-3 . CASSLTGDRGLRGEAFF TGTGCCAGCAGCTTAACTGGGGACAGGGGGTTGCGCGGTGAAGCTTTCTTT
. TRBJ1-5 TRBV27 . CASRGASGNQPQHF TGTGCCAGCAGGGGGGCTTCGGGCAATCAGCCCCAGCATTTT
TRBD1 TRBJ1-2 TRBV29-1 few CSGGQANYGYTF TGCAGCGGGGGACAGGCCAACTATGGCTACACCTTC
TRBD2 TRBJ2-1 TRBV4-3 . CASSQERPSGRDNEQFF TGCGCCAGCAGCCAAGAGAGGCCTAGCGGGAGGGACAATGAGCAGTTCTTC
TRBD2 TRBJ2-3 TRBV30 few CAWSVVSAGGDTQYF TGTGCCTGGAGTGTCGTCAGTGCGGGAGGAGATACGCAGTATTTT